The present T cell receptor beta chain was sequenced within a study of T cell responses to AZD1222 COVID-19 vaccine. Study-level information: It was second doses at about 4 or about 12 weeks that were pooled. Whole-study results and caveats: In a largely white British group with more females than males, clonal diversity was possibly underestimated. Only five or six individuals given AZD1222 were seropositive at baseline. Spike-specific TCR breadth and depth grew following two AZD1222 doses.

TCRdb's table, derived via immunoSEQ multiplex PCR, lists solely in-frame clones and lacks some. This sample has 180,000 or so clones, with around nine tenths found just once. Concerning this clone itself: Its antigen is unknown.

With 10 bases clipped from V and 3 bases from J, the junction kept 16 bases outside the gene matches. This CDR3 has 17 residues. Germline CDR1 reads ENHRY; CDR2 reads SYGVKD. Sample: peripheral blood, taken on day 0 of AZD1222 vaccination. The V call is TRBV10-3, the J call TRBJ2-2, with 8 bases that match TRBD1. The clonotype was recovered from an adult in good health. In nucleotides, the CDR3 is TGTGCCACACAAAGCACTATAGGACAGGGTGACACCGGGGAGCTGTTTTTT. It yields the protein CATQSTIGQGDTGELFF.